This record covers a single T cell receptor beta chain. Its target is not known. These data belong to a study of cytomegalovirus exposure and HLA in healthy donors. Study-wide results and limits: With later analysis, a missense DCLRE1C variant became linked to TCR beta V- and J-gene trimming.

This PCR relied on a set of 60 Vbeta primers and 13 Jbeta primers. Sequencing used immunoSEQ multiplex PCR; TCRdb keeps in-frame clones, though not all of them. The profile shows approximately 85,000 clones, less than 65% of them singletons. V was cut by 3 bases and J by 6 bases, with 20 bases left in between. Per the germline V gene, CDR1 is SGHAT and CDR2 is FQNNGV. This CDR3 has 17 amino acids. The donors gave bone marrow, and they were healthy. The receptor was isolated from a woman aged 30 to 39 in good health and CMV-seropositive. The sequenced sample was PBMCs. The gene calls are TRBV11-2 and TRBJ2-2; TRBD2 might be the D (7 bases). CDR3 nucleotide sequence: TGTGCCAGCAGCTTCGGGGGGCTAGCGACAAGAGCCGGGGAGCTGTTTTTT. Protein: CASSFGGLATRAGELFF.